The TCR beta chain described here comes from a study of B cell selection in AIRE deficiency. Regulatory T cells were sorted as CD4+CD25hiCD127low/negative cells. Overall study findings and caveats: With only TCRbeta sequenced, roughly 37% of shared healthy Treg sequences overlapped Tconv. Shared Treg sequences had shorter CDR3s, biased toward rearrangements with few non-templated insertions.

About this clone itself: Its antigen is unknown.

Assay: immunoSEQ multiplex PCR; the TCRdb copy retains only in-frame clones and omits some. The sample consists of about 22,000 clones, approximately 94% of them appearing once. Material for sequencing was Tregs sorted from PBMCs. This sequence was found in a human donor with AIRE deficiency.

Here the CDR3 reads CASSLRGLAGNEQYF. The CDR3 coding sequence is TGTGCCAGCAGCTTGAGGGGACTAGCGGGAAACGAGCAGTACTTC. The J gene is TRBJ2-7, the V gene TRBV7-6, with 13 bases lining up with TRBD2. The V segment lost 3 bases and the J segment 5 bases; nucleotides outside the gene matches: 4. The CDR3 consists of 15 residues. Germline V gene lookup returns CDR1 SGHVS and CDR2 FNYEAQ.